This T cell receptor (beta chain) was documented in a study of breast tumors, draining lymph nodes, adjacent tissues. Points from the study as a whole: Tumor and nontumor repertoires were significantly more similar in luminal-like than in basal-like breast cancer. Most tumor T cells seemingly derive from lymph node, then expand in tumor. Data only fit, rather than demonstrated, lymph node origin of most tumor T cells. Compared with lymph nodes, tumors were less diverse; compared with nontumor tissue, more.

The lymph nodes were axillary draining lymph nodes from breast cancer patients. Trimming removed 0 bases from V and 8 bases from J, with 11 bases in between. CDR3 length: 14 amino acids. The germline CDR1 and CDR2 sequences are SGHVS and FQNEAQ. Details on this clonotype: The antigen remains undetermined. A much larger clone lies a single base off, so this may be a read error.

TCRdb re-called the multiplex PCR reads through MiXCR, storing one row per CDR3 protein. Of fewer than 200,000 distinct CDR3 sequences in the sample, 30% to 35% were seen once. The sample taken for sequencing was axillary lymph node tissue. The clonotype comes from a female donor with breast cancer. Some clones in this sample may be carry-over from other donors' samples. The chain carries TRBV7-8 and TRBJ2-1, with D possibly being TRBD2 (7 bases). The CDR3 sequence is CASSLAGGLYEQFF. CDR3 coding DNA: TGTGCCAGCAGCTTAGCGGGGGGGCTCTATGAGCAGTTCTTC.